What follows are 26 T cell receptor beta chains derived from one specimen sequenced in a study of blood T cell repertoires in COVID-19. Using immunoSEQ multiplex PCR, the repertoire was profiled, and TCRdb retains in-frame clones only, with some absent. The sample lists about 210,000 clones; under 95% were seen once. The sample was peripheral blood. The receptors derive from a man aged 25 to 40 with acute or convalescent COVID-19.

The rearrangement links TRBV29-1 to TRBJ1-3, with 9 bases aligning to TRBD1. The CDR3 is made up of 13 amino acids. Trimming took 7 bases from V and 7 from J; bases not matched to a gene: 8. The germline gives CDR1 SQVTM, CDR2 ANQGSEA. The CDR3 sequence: CSGGDRAGNTIYF. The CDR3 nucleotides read TGCAGCGGCGGGGACAGGGCAGGGAACACCATATATTTT.

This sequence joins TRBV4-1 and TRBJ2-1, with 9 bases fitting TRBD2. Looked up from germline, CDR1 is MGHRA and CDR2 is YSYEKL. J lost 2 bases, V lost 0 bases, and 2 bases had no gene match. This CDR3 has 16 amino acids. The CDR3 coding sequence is TGCGCCAGCAGCCAAGAGCGGACTAGCGCCTACAATGAGCAGTTCTTC. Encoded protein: CASSQERTSAYNEQFF.

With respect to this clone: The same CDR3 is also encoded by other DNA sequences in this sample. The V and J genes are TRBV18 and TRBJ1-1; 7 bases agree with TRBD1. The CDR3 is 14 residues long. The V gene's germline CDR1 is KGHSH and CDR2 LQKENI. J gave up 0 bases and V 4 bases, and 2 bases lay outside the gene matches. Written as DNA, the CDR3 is TGTGCCAGCTCACGGGACAGACTGAACACTGAAGCTTTCTTT. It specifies CASSRDRLNTEAFF.

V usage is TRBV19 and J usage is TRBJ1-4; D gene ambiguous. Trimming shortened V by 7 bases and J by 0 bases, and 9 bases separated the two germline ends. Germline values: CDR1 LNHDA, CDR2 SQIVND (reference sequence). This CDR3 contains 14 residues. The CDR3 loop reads CASTRRATNEKLFF. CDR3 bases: TGTGCCAGTACCCGGAGGGCAACTAATGAAAAACTGTTTTTT.

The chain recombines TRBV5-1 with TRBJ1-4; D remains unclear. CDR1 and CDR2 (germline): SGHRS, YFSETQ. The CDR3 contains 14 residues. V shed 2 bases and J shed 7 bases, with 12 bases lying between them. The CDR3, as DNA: TGCGCCAGCAGCTTTCGGGGTCCCAGTGAAAAACTGTTTTTT. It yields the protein CASSFRGPSEKLFF.

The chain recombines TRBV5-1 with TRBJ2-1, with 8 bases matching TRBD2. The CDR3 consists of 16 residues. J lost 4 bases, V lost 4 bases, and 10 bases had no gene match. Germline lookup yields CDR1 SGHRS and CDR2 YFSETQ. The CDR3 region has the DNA TGCGCCAGCAGCCCGACGGGGACTAGTCCTTACAATGAGCAGTTCTTC. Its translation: CASSPTGTSPYNEQFF.

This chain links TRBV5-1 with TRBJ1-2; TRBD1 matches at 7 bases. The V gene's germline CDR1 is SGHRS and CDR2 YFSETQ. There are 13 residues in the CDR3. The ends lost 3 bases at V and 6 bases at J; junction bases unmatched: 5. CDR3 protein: CASSSRDSDGYTF. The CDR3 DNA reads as TGCGCCAGCAGCTCCAGGGACAGTGATGGCTACACCTTC.

The CDR3 region is CASSSPGGVGNEQFF. CDR3 bases: TGTGCCAGCAGCTCCCCCGGCGGGGTGGGCAATGAGCAGTTCTTC. The chain links TRBV5-5 to TRBJ2-1; D possibly corresponds to TRBD2 (6 bases). Looked up from germline, CDR1 is SGHKS and CDR2 is YYEKEE (reference sequence). Trimming shortened V by 3 bases and J by 6 bases, and 16 bases separated the two germline ends. The CDR3 sequence is 15 residues long.

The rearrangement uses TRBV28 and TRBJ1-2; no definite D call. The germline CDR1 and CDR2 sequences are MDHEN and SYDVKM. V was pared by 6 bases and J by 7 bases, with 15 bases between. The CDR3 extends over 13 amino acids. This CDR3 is CASSPGSAVGYTF. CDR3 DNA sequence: TGTGCCAGCAGCCCAGGCTCGGCAGTTGGCTACACCTTC.

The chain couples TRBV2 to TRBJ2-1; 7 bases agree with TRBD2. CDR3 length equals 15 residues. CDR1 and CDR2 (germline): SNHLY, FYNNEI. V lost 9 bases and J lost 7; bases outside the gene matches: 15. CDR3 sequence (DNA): TGTGCCAGTAATCCGACTAGCCTCGGGGGGAATGAGCAGTTCTTC. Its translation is CASNPTSLGGNEQFF.

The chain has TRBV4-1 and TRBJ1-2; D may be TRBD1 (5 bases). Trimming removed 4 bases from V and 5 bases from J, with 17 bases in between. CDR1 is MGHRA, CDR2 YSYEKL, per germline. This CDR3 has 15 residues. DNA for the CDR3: TGCGCCAGCAGCCTCACACAGGCCCCGGAGTATGGCTACACCTTC. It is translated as CASSLTQAPEYGYTF.

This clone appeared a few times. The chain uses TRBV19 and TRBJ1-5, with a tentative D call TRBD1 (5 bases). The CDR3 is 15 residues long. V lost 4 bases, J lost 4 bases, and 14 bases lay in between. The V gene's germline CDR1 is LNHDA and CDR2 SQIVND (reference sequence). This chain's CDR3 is CASSNPAQGNQPQHF. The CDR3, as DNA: TGTGCCAGTAGTAACCCGGCTCAGGGAAATCAGCCCCAGCATTTT. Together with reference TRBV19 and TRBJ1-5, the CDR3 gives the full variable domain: DGGITQSPKYLFRKEGQNVTLSCEQNLNHDAMYWYRQDPGQGLRLIYYSQIVNDFQKGDIAEGYSVSREKKESFPLTVTSAQKNPTAFYLCASSNPAQGNQPQHFGDGTRLSIL.

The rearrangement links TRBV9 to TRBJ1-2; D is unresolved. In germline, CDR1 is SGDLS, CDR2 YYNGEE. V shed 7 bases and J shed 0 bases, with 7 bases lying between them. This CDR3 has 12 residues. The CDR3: CASFRANYGYTF. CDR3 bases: TGTGCCAGCTTTCGAGCTAACTATGGCTACACCTTC.

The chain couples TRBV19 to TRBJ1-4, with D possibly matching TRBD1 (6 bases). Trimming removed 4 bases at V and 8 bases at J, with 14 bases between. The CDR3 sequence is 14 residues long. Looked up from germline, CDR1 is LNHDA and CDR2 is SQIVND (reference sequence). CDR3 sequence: CASSTTGQREKLFF. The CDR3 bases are TGTGCCAGTAGTACCACGGGACAACGGGAAAAACTGTTTTTT.

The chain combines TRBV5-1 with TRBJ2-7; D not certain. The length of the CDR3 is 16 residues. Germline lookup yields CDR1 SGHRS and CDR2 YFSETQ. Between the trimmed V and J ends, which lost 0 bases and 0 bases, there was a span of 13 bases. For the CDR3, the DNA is TGCGCCAGCAGCTTGGCCCAAGCGTGGAGCTCCTACGAGCAGTACTTC. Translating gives CASSLAQAWSSYEQYF.

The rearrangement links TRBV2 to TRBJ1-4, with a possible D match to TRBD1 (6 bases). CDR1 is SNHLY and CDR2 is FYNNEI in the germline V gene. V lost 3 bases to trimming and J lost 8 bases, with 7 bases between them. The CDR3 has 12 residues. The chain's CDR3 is CASSEDSEKLFF. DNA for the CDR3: TGTGCCAGCAGTGAGGACAGCGAAAAACTGTTTTTT.

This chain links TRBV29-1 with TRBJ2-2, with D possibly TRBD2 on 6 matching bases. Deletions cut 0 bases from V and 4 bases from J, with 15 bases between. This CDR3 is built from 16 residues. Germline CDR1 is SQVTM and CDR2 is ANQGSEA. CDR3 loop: CSVEDGASEPTGELFF. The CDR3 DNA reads TGCAGCGTTGAAGATGGGGCTAGCGAACCCACCGGGGAGCTGTTTTTT.

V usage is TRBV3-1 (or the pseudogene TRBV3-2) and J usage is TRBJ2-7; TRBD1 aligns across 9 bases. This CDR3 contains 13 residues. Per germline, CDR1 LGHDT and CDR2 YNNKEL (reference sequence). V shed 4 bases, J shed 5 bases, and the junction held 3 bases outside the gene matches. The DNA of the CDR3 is TGTGCCAGCAGCCCCCGGACAGGGGACGAGCAGTACTTC. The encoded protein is CASSPRTGDEQYF.

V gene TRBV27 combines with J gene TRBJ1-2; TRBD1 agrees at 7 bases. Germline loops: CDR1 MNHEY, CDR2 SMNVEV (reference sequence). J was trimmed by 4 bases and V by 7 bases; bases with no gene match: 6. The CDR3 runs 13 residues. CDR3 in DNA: TGTGCCAGCATTAGGACAGGTGCCTATGGCTACACCTTC. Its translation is CASIRTGAYGYTF.

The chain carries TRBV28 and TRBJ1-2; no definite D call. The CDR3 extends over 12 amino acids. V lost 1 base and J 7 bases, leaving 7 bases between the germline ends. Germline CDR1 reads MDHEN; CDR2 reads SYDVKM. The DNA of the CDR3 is TGTGCCAGCAGTTTATCACAGTTTGGCTACACCTTC. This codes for CASSLSQFGYTF.

The CDR3 bases are TGTGCCTGGACCTCAGGGTACCATGGCTACACCTTC. Its translation is CAWTSGYHGYTF. The chain couples TRBV30 to TRBJ1-2, with D perhaps TRBD1 (5 bases). Germline CDR1 reads GTSNPN; CDR2 reads SVGIG (reference sequence). The CDR3 length is 12 residues. The ends were cut back, 4 bases at V and 6 bases at J, with 12 bases in the middle. The complete variable domain, with remaining parts taken from reference TRBV30 and TRBJ1-2, reads SQTIHQWPATLVQPVGSPLSLECTVEGTSNPNLYWYRQAAGRGLQLLFYSVGIGQISSEVPQNLSASRPQDRQFILSSKKLLLSDSGFYLCAWTSGYHGYTFGSGTRLTVV.

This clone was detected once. For the CDR3, the DNA is TGTGCCAGCTCGCGACTACAGGGGGAAGGGAATGAAAAACTGTTTTTT. Protein sequence: CASSRLQGEGNEKLFF. The chain carries TRBV18 and TRBJ1-4; TRBD1 matches 8 bases. Germline CDR1 reads KGHSH; CDR2 reads LQKENI. The CDR3 is made up of 16 amino acids. V lost 6 bases and J lost 5; bases outside the gene matches: 11.

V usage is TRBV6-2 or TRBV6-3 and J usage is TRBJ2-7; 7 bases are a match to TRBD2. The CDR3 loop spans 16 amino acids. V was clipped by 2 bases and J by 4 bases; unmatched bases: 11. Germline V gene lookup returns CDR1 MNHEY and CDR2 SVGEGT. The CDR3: CASSYPNSGREYEQYF. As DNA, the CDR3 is TGTGCCAGCAGTTACCCAAACTCAGGGAGGGAATACGAGCAGTACTTC.

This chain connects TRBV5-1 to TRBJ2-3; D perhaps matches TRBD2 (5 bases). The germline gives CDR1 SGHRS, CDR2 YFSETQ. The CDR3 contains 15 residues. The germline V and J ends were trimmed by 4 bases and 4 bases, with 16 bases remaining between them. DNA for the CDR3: TGCGCCAGCAGCACTAATATGAGGGAAGCAGATACGCAGTATTTT. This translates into CASSTNMREADTQYF.

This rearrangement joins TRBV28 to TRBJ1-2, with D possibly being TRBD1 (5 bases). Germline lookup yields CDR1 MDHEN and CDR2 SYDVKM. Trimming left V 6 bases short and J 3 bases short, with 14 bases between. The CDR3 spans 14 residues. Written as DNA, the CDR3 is TGTGCCAGCAGCCCCCGGGGGGGTTACTATGGCTACACCTTC. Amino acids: CASSPRGGYYGYTF.

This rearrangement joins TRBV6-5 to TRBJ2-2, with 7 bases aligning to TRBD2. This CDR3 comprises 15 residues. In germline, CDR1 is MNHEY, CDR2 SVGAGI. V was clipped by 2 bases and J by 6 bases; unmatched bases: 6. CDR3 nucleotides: TGTGCCAGCAGTTACGGGGGAGGGCCTGCCGGGGAGCTGTTTTTT. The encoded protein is CASSYGGGPAGELFF.